This is a list of T cell receptor beta chains from one sample in a study of T cells after posttransplantation cyclophosphamide. The data were produced by immunoSEQ multiplex PCR, yet TCRdb's version contains in-frame clones alone and is incomplete. The sample gives 50,000 to 65,000 clones, roughly 84% of which show up once; about 2.8% is in the top ten. Sequenced sample: PBMCs. These TCRs come from a man aged 25 to 40 with a blood cancer, CMV-positive, and with a related stem cell donor. The CDR3 runs from the conserved cysteine through the conserved F or W. Fields, in order: clone size, V gene, J gene, D gene, CDR3 protein, CDR3 DNA. A D gene is named only where the DNA matches it firmly. Clone size is stated in some rows and not others, as once, few, many or a class when expanded.

size: .; V: TRBV15; J: TRBJ2-7; D: .; CDR3: CATSRGRGNPYEQYF; DNA: TGTGCCACCAGCAGAGGTAGAGGTAACCCCTACGAGCAGTACTTC
size: .; V: TRBV5-4; J: TRBJ2-3; D: TRBD2; CDR3: CASSLVGLLFTDTQYF; DNA: TGTGCCAGCAGCTTGGTGGGACTACTTTTCACAGATACGCAGTATTTT
size: .; V: TRBV29-1; J: TRBJ1-2; D: TRBD1; CDR3: CSVKEGQGNTNYGYTF; DNA: TGCAGCGTTAAGGAGGGACAGGGAAATACTAACTATGGCTACACCTTC
size: once; V: TRBV2; J: TRBJ2-1; D: .; CDR3: CASSARLAYNEQFF; DNA: TGTGCCAGCAGTGCTCGTCTAGCCTACAATGAGCAGTTCTTC
size: once; V: TRBV2; J: TRBJ1-5; D: TRBD1; CDR3: CASKVDRNHQPQHF; DNA: TGTGCCAGCAAGGTGGACAGGAACCATCAGCCCCAGCATTTT
size: .; V: TRBV27; J: TRBJ2-1; D: .; CDR3: CASVKESLSYNEQFF; DNA: TGTGCCAGCGTGAAGGAGTCTCTTTCCTACAATGAGCAGTTCTTC
size: .; V: TRBV11-1; J: TRBJ2-7; D: .; CDR3: CASSKNSYEQYF; DNA: TGTGCCAGCAGCAAAAACAGCTACGAGCAGTACTTC
size: .; V: TRBV7-9; J: TRBJ2-7; D: .; CDR3: CASSLGQFYEQYF; DNA: TGTGCCAGCAGCTTAGGGCAGTTTTACGAGCAGTACTTC
size: .; V: TRBV2; J: TRBJ2-5; D: .; CDR3: CASTRGTQYF; DNA: TGTGCCAGCACCCGGGGGACCCAGTACTTC
size: .; V: TRBV5-5; J: TRBJ2-5; D: .; CDR3: CASSLALFETQYF; DNA: TGTGCCAGCAGCTTGGCCCTCTTTGAGACCCAGTACTTC
size: .; V: TRBV6-5; J: TRBJ2-6; D: .; CDR3: CASSAGSGANVLTF; DNA: TGTGCCAGCAGCGCAGGGTCTGGGGCCAACGTCCTGACTTTC
size: .; V: TRBV15; J: TRBJ2-7; D: .; CDR3: CATSREKFYEQYF; DNA: TGTGCCACCAGCAGGGAGAAATTTTACGAGCAGTACTTC
size: .; V: TRBV15; J: TRBJ1-3; D: TRBD1; CDR3: CATSNWIRGQEFSGNTVYF; DNA: TGTGCCACCAGCAATTGGATCCGGGGACAGGAGTTCTCTGGAAACACCGTATATTTT
size: .; V: TRBV15; J: TRBJ2-2; D: TRBD1; CDR3: CATSRSRGLTGELFF; DNA: TGTGCCACCAGCCGGAGCAGGGGGCTCACCGGGGAGCTGTTTTTT
size: .; V: TRBV2; J: TRBJ2-3; D: .; CDR3: CASSEVEFTPDTQYF; DNA: TGTGCCAGCAGTGAAGTTGAGTTTACGCCAGATACGCAGTATTTT